One T cell receptor beta chain is described in this entry. These data belong to a study of technical replicates of blood from several donors. Clones were sequenced by immunoSEQ multiplex PCR, and TCRdb holds only the in-frame ones, with some missing. Among 70,000 to 85,000 clones listed, around 97% were seen once. Germline V gene sequence: CDR1 LNHDA, CDR2 SQIVND (reference sequence). This CDR3 region has 15 residues. V dropped 6 bases and J dropped 7 bases, with 16 bases sitting between them. This rearrangement joins TRBV19 to TRBJ1-6, with D maybe TRBD1 (6 bases). The clonotype originates from a human donor in good health. The sequencing input was T cells isolated from PBMCs. The DNA for the CDR3 is TGTGCCAGTAGCGAGCGAGGACAGCGAAATTCACCCCTCCACTTT. Translating gives CASSERGQRNSPLHF.